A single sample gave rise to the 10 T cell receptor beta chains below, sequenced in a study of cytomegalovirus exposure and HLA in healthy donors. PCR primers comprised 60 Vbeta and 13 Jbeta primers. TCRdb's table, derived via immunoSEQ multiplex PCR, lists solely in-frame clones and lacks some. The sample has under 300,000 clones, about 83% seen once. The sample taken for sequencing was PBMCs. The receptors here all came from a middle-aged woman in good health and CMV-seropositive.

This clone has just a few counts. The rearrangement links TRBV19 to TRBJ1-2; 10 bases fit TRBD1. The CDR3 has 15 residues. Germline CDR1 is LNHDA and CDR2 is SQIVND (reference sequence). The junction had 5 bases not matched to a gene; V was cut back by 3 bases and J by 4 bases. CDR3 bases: TGTGCCAGTAGTATCCGGACAGGGGGAGGCTATGGCTACACCTTC. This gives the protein CASSIRTGGGYGYTF. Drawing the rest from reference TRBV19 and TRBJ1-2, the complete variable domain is DGGITQSPKYLFRKEGQNVTLSCEQNLNHDAMYWYRQDPGQGLRLIYYSQIVNDFQKGDIAEGYSVSREKKESFPLTVTSAQKNPTAFYLCASSIRTGGGYGYTFGSGTRLTVV.

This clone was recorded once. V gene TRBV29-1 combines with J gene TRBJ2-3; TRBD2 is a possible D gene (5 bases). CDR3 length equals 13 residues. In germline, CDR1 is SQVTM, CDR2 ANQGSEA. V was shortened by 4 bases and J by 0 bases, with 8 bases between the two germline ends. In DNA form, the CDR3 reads TGCAGCGTTGCTGGCGGGAGCACAGATACGCAGTATTTT. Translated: CSVAGGSTDTQYF.

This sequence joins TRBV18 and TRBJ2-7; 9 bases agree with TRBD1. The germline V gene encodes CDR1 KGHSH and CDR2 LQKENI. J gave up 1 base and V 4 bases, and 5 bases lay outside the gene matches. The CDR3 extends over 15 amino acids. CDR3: CASSQAGTGSYEQYF. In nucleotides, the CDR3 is TGTGCCAGCTCACAAGCCGGGACAGGGTCCTACGAGCAGTACTTC.

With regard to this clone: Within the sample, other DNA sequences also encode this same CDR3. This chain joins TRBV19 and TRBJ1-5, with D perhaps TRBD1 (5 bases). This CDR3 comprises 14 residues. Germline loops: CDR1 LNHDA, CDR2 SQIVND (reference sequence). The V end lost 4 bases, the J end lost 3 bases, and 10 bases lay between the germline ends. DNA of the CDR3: TGTGCCAGTAGTACCACAGGAGACAATCAGCCCCAGCATTTT. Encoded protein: CASSTTGDNQPQHF.

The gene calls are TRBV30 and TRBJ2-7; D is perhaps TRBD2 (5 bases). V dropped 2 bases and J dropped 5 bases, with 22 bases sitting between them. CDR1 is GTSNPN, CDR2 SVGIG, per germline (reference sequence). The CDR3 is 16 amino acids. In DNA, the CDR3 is TGTGCCTGGAGTTCAAAATCCGGGATCCCTACGGACGAGCAGTACTTC. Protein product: CAWSSKSGIPTDEQYF.

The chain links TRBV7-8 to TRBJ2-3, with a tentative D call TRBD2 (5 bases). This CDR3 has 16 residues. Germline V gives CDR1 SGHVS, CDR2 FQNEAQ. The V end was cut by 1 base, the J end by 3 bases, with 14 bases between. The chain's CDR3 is CASSLDEGRLTDTQYF. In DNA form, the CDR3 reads TGTGCCAGCAGCTTAGACGAGGGCCGTTTAACAGATACGCAGTATTTT.

The CDR3 here is CASSQEFGTVSPLHF. As DNA, the CDR3 is TGCGCCAGCAGCCAAGAGTTTGGGACAGTTTCACCCCTCCACTTT. The chain links TRBV4-3 to TRBJ1-6; 7 positions agree with TRBD1. This CDR3 contains 15 residues. Germline values: CDR1 LGHNA, CDR2 YSLEER. Losses at the gene ends were 0 bases for V and 9 bases for J; bases not matched to a gene: 5.

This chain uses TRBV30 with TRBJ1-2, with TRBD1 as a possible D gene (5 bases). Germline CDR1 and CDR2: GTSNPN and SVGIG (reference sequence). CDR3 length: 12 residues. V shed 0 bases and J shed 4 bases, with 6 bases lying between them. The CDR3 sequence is CAWSVGGYGYTF. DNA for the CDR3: TGTGCCTGGAGTGTCGGGGGCTATGGCTACACCTTC.

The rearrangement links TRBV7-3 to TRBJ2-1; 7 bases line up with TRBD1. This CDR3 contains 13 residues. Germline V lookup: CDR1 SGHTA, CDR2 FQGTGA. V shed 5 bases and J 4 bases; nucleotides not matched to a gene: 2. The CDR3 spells CASSIQGYNEQFF. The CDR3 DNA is TGTGCCAGCAGCATACAGGGGTACAATGAGCAGTTCTTC.

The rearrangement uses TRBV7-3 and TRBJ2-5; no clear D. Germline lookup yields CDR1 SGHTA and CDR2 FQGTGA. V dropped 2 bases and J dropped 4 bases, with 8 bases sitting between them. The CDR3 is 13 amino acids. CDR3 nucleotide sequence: TGTGCCAGCAGCTTAGGGCTCGGAGAGACCCAGTACTTC. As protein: CASSLGLGETQYF.